Listed below are T cell receptor beta chains from one sample, sequenced in a study of cytomegalovirus exposure and HLA in healthy donors. Assay: immunoSEQ multiplex PCR; the TCRdb copy retains only in-frame clones and omits some. The sample consists of about 360,000 clones, 80% to 90% of them appearing once. Sequencing used PBMCs. These receptor sequences come from a woman under 30 in good health and CMV-seronegative. CDR3s include the opening cysteine and the closing phenylalanine or tryptophan. D genes are given only for firm matches. Some rows have no size entry. The others give once, few or many, or a class for an expanded clone.

j_call: TRBJ1-2
clone_size: few
v_call: TRBV11-2
d_call: .
cdr3_aa: CASSLGGTQNNYGYTF
cdr3_nt: TGTGCCAGCAGCTTAGGGGGGACACAAAATAACTATGGCTACACCTTC

j_call: TRBJ1-5
clone_size: .
v_call: TRBV16
d_call: .
cdr3_aa: CASSQLGAGQPQHF
cdr3_nt: TGTGCCAGCAGCCAATTGGGCGCTGGGCAGCCCCAGCATTTT

j_call: TRBJ1-5
clone_size: once
v_call: TRBV27
d_call: .
cdr3_aa: CASSFLADIGSRQPQHF
cdr3_nt: TGTGCCAGCAGTTTTCTGGCAGACATTGGCAGTCGTCAGCCCCAGCATTTT

j_call: TRBJ2-1
clone_size: once
v_call: TRBV28
d_call: TRBD2
cdr3_aa: CASSFPLAGESGEQFF
cdr3_nt: TGTGCCAGCAGTTTTCCACTAGCGGGAGAGTCGGGTGAGCAGTTCTTC

j_call: TRBJ2-7
clone_size: .
v_call: TRBV6-1
d_call: .
cdr3_aa: CASRTGLMDYEQYF
cdr3_nt: TGTGCCAGCAGGACGGGACTGATGGACTACGAGCAGTACTTC

j_call: TRBJ1-2
clone_size: .
v_call: TRBV7-9
d_call: TRBD1
cdr3_aa: CASSLGQGAGYTF
cdr3_nt: TGTGCCAGCAGCCTGGGACAGGGGGCGGGCTACACCTTC

j_call: TRBJ2-7
clone_size: few
v_call: TRBV30
d_call: TRBD2
cdr3_aa: CAWRLAGANWEQYF
cdr3_nt: TGTGCCTGGAGACTAGCGGGCGCGAACTGGGAGCAGTACTTC

j_call: TRBJ2-7
clone_size: .
v_call: TRBV9
d_call: TRBD2
cdr3_aa: CASSVGRGSYEQYF
cdr3_nt: TGTGCCAGCAGCGTAGGGCGGGGGAGCTACGAGCAGTACTTC

j_call: TRBJ2-3
clone_size: .
v_call: TRBV27
d_call: TRBD1
cdr3_aa: CASSNQPQGTQYF
cdr3_nt: TGTGCCAGCAGTAACCAGCCACAGGGGACGCAGTATTTT

j_call: TRBJ1-2
clone_size: .
v_call: TRBV2
d_call: TRBD1
cdr3_aa: CASSGDSLVYGYTF
cdr3_nt: TGTGCCAGCAGTGGGGACAGCTTAGTCTATGGCTACACCTTC

j_call: TRBJ1-2
clone_size: .
v_call: TRBV27
d_call: .
cdr3_aa: CASSSGREYGYTF
cdr3_nt: TGTGCCAGCAGCTCGGGGAGGGAGTACGGCTACACCTTC

j_call: TRBJ1-3
clone_size: .
v_call: TRBV27
d_call: TRBD1
cdr3_aa: CASSKTGGRNTIYF
cdr3_nt: TGTGCCAGCAGCAAGACAGGGGGCAGGAACACCATATATTTT

j_call: TRBJ2-7
clone_size: .
v_call: TRBV6-1
d_call: TRBD2
cdr3_aa: CASSARTSGGRNPYEQYF
cdr3_nt: TGTGCCAGCAGTGCCCGGACTAGCGGGGGGCGGAACCCCTACGAGCAGTACTTC

j_call: TRBJ2-2
clone_size: .
v_call: TRBV7-9
d_call: .
cdr3_aa: CASSLGVSGELFF
cdr3_nt: TGTGCCAGCAGCTTAGGAGTCTCCGGGGAGCTGTTTTTT

j_call: TRBJ1-2
clone_size: .
v_call: TRBV6-5
d_call: .
cdr3_aa: CASGGDGEHYGYTF
cdr3_nt: TGTGCCAGCGGCGGGGATGGGGAACACTATGGCTACACCTTC

j_call: TRBJ2-7
clone_size: .
v_call: TRBV7-9
d_call: .
cdr3_aa: CASSLSIIVGQTDEQYF
cdr3_nt: TGTGCCAGCAGCTTATCGATTATTGTCGGACAGACAGACGAGCAGTACTTC

j_call: TRBJ2-7
clone_size: few
v_call: TRBV4-2
d_call: TRBD2
cdr3_aa: CASSPQRGGYEQYF
cdr3_nt: TGTGCCAGCAGCCCCCAGCGGGGGGGCTACGAGCAGTACTTC

j_call: TRBJ1-2
clone_size: .
v_call: TRBV11-2
d_call: .
cdr3_aa: CASSGTKDYGYTF
cdr3_nt: TGTGCCAGCAGCGGCACGAAAGACTATGGCTACACCTTC

j_call: TRBJ2-7
clone_size: .
v_call: TRBV4-2
d_call: .
cdr3_aa: CASSQERRDYEQYF
cdr3_nt: TGTGCCAGCAGCCAAGAGAGGCGGGACTACGAGCAGTACTTC

j_call: TRBJ2-4
clone_size: .
v_call: TRBV28
d_call: TRBD1
cdr3_aa: CASSLWGTVAKNIQYF
cdr3_nt: TGTGCCAGCAGTCTTTGGGGGACAGTGGCCAAAAACATTCAGTACTTC

j_call: TRBJ1-2
clone_size: .
v_call: TRBV6-1
d_call: .
cdr3_aa: CASSARGGRGDGYTF
cdr3_nt: TGTGCCAGCAGTGCAAGGGGGGGCCGGGGTGATGGCTACACCTTC

j_call: TRBJ2-5
clone_size: .
v_call: TRBV10-3
d_call: TRBD1
cdr3_aa: CAISESPDRGETQYF
cdr3_nt: TGTGCCATCAGTGAGTCCCCGGACAGGGGAGAGACCCAGTACTTC

j_call: TRBJ2-1
clone_size: .
v_call: TRBV9
d_call: .
cdr3_aa: CASSVDVGGYNEQFF
cdr3_nt: TGTGCCAGCAGCGTAGATGTGGGGGGATACAATGAGCAGTTCTTC

j_call: TRBJ1-2
clone_size: .
v_call: TRBV2
d_call: TRBD1
cdr3_aa: CASSTRQGSNYGYTF
cdr3_nt: TGTGCCAGCAGCACCCGACAGGGATCTAACTATGGCTACACCTTC

j_call: TRBJ1-4
clone_size: .
v_call: TRBV2
d_call: .
cdr3_aa: CASSPVRGEGREEKLFF
cdr3_nt: TGTGCCAGCAGCCCCGTTAGAGGGGAGGGGAGGGAAGAAAAACTGTTTTTT

j_call: TRBJ2-1
clone_size: .
v_call: TRBV14
d_call: TRBD2
cdr3_aa: CASSRGTSGYNEQFF
cdr3_nt: TGTGCCAGCAGCCGGGGGACTAGCGGGTACAATGAGCAGTTCTTC

j_call: TRBJ2-1
clone_size: .
v_call: TRBV2
d_call: TRBD2
cdr3_aa: CASKWTSGKNEQFF
cdr3_nt: TGTGCCAGCAAGTGGACTAGCGGGAAAAATGAGCAGTTCTTC

j_call: TRBJ1-2
clone_size: .
v_call: TRBV15
d_call: TRBD1
cdr3_aa: CATTPGGVFNYGYTF
cdr3_nt: TGTGCCACCACCCCAGGGGGCGTATTCAACTATGGCTACACCTTC

j_call: TRBJ2-7
clone_size: .
v_call: TRBV28
d_call: TRBD1
cdr3_aa: CASSAQGAPYEQYF
cdr3_nt: TGTGCCAGCAGTGCACAGGGGGCACCCTACGAGCAGTACTTC

j_call: TRBJ2-3
clone_size: .
v_call: TRBV6-5
d_call: .
cdr3_aa: CATRAVLRDTQYF
cdr3_nt: TGTGCCACAAGAGCGGTGCTACGAGATACGCAGTATTTT

j_call: TRBJ2-5
clone_size: once
v_call: TRBV6-1
d_call: .
cdr3_aa: CASRDGTLVGETQYF
cdr3_nt: TGTGCCAGCAGAGACGGGACACTAGTGGGGGAGACCCAGTACTTC